This T cell receptor (beta chain) was found in a study of CD8+CD57+ T cells in acquired aplastic anemia. Study context: The sorted CD4+ and CD8+ cells yielded an average around 3.2 ug of DNA.

The germline gives CDR1 MNHEY, CDR2 SMNVEV (reference sequence). V shed 8 bases, J shed 4 bases, and the junction held 3 bases outside the gene matches. This CDR3 is built from 12 residues. Study-wide points: The number of CD8+ CDR3 sequences shared by patients and controls was roughly 30. Between the patient and control groups, CD8+ Simpson's diversity did not differ significantly.

This clonotype was observed many times. Its antigen is not identified. Genomic DNA, the template, was used for profiling of the TCR beta VDJ and CDR3. TCRdb used MiXCR to reprocess the reads, holding one entry per CDR3 protein. Among roughly 200,000 distinct CDR3 sequences listed, 61% were seen once. The chain combines TRBV27 with TRBJ1-2; 8 nucleotides agree with TRBD1. The clonotype comes from a human donor in good health. Material: sorted CD4+, CD8+, or CD8+CD57+ T cells (not recorded which) from PBMCs. The CDR3 loop reads CASGQGVYGYTF. The CDR3 bases are TGTGCCAGCGGACAGGGAGTCTATGGCTACACCTTC.